The 19 T cell receptor beta chains below come from one sample, sequenced in a study of cytomegalovirus exposure and HLA in healthy donors. Primers: 60 Vbeta forward and 13 Jbeta reverse. The table came from immunoSEQ multiplex PCR; TCRdb's copy has only in-frame clones and leaves some out. The sample carries 80,000 to 100,000 clones, around 73% recorded once. Material: PBMCs. These receptors all stem from a man between 35 and 55 years old in good health and CMV-seronegative.

The chain joins TRBV6-1 to TRBJ2-7; 7 bases are a match to TRBD2. The CDR3 has 11 amino acids. The V and J ends lost 8 bases and 2 bases, in that order; junction bases with no gene match: 0. The V gene's germline CDR1 is MNHNS and CDR2 SASEGT. The CDR3 nucleotides read TGTGCCAGCGGGGGGGCCTACGAGCAGTACTTC. It translates to CASGGAYEQYF.

The rearrangement links TRBV7-9 to TRBJ1-2; the match to TRBD1 covers 8 bases. Germline V gene lookup returns CDR1 SEHNR and CDR2 FQNEAQ (reference sequence). This CDR3 has 13 residues. Trimming removed 5 bases from V and 5 bases from J; junction bases left unmatched: 4. CDR3 amino acids: CASSLDREYGYTF. CDR3 nucleotide sequence: TGTGCCAGCAGCCTGGACAGGGAATATGGCTACACCTTC.

This clone was detected a few times. The V call is TRBV18, the J call TRBJ1-5, with 9 bases fitting TRBD1. CDR1 is KGHSH, CDR2 LQKENI, per germline. J gave up 3 bases and V 7 bases, and 4 bases lay outside the gene matches. There are 14 residues in the CDR3. CDR3 region: CASLGTGHNQPQHF. The CDR3 DNA follows: TGTGCCAGCTTGGGGACAGGGCACAATCAGCCCCAGCATTTT.

This clone occurred once. This chain connects TRBV11-2 to TRBJ1-2, with D possibly TRBD1 on 5 matching bases. Germline V gene data show CDR1 as SGHAT and CDR2 as FQNNGV. V lost 2 bases and J 5 bases, leaving 9 bases between the germline ends. The CDR3 runs 13 residues. For the CDR3, the DNA is TGTGCCAGCAGCTTAAGGACAACTTATGGCTACACCTTC. Amino acid sequence: CASSLRTTYGYTF.

V is TRBV5-5 and J is TRBJ2-3, with TRBD1 identical over 9 bases. The CDR3 covers 16 residues. Looked up from germline, CDR1 is SGHKS and CDR2 is YYEKEE (reference sequence). V dropped 4 bases and J dropped 4; count of bases not matched to a gene: 10. The CDR3 region has the DNA TGTGCCAGCAGCACCGAGGACAGGGGAGTAGCAGATACGCAGTATTTT. Translation gives CASSTEDRGVADTQYF.

This clone was seen a few times. This chain's CDR3 is CASRSPGGRDTQYF. As DNA, the CDR3 is TGCGCCAGCAGATCTCCAGGGGGGAGAGATACGCAGTATTTT. The V call is TRBV5-1, the J call TRBJ2-3; TRBD1 is a possible D gene (7 bases). V was shortened by 5 bases and J by 5 bases, with 15 bases between the two germline ends. The germline gives CDR1 SGHRS, CDR2 YFSETQ. The CDR3 runs 14 residues.

This clone appeared a single time. The rearrangement uses TRBV18 and TRBJ1-1; no clear D. The germline V gene encodes CDR1 KGHSH and CDR2 LQKENI. V lost 2 bases to trimming and J lost 1 base, with 5 bases between them. The CDR3 consists of 13 residues. Written as DNA, the CDR3 is TGTGCCAGCTCACCAGGAGGGAACACTGAAGCTTTCTTT. Residues: CASSPGGNTEAFF. Supplemented by reference TRBV18 and TRBJ1-1, the full variable domain reads NAGVMQNPRHLVRRRGQEARLRCSPMKGHSHVYWYRQLPEEGLKFMVYLQKENIIDESGMPKERFSAEFPKEGPSILRIQQVVRGDSAAYFCASSPGGNTEAFFGQGTRLTVV.

This chain links TRBV7-9 with TRBJ2-5; 7 bases line up with TRBD2. Unmatched junction bases numbered 9, after V lost 5 bases and J lost 0 bases. There are 16 residues in the CDR3. The germline V gene has CDR1 SEHNR and CDR2 FQNEAQ (reference sequence). The CDR3, as DNA: TGTGCCAGCAGCCGGGGGGACTTAAGTAACCAAGAGACCCAGTACTTC. It yields the protein CASSRGDLSNQETQYF.

The gene calls are TRBV25-1 and TRBJ2-3; D is possibly TRBD1 (5 bases). CDR1 is MGHDK, CDR2 SYGVNS, per germline. The CDR3 is made up of 14 amino acids. The V gene lost 3 bases and the J gene lost 0 bases, with 7 bases spanning the gap. The CDR3 region is CASSDDSSTDTQYF. The CDR3 DNA is TGTGCCAGCAGTGACGACAGTAGCACAGATACGCAGTATTTT. Combining the CDR3 with reference TRBV25-1 and TRBJ2-3 gives the whole variable domain EADIYQTPRYLVIGTGKKITLECSQTMGHDKMYWYQQDPGMELHLIHYSYGVNSTEKGDLSSESTVSRIRTEHFPLTLESARPSHTSQYLCASSDDSSTDTQYFGPGTRLTVL.

The chain joins TRBV5-1 to TRBJ2-7, with 10 bases that match TRBD1. V gave up 3 bases and J gave up 2 bases; unmatched junction bases: 8. Germline assignment: CDR1 SGHRS and CDR2 YFSETQ. This CDR3 has 16 residues. Here the CDR3 DNA reads TGCGCCAGCAGCTCCGTCCGGGACAGGGGACCCTACGAGCAGTACTTC. Translated: CASSSVRDRGPYEQYF.

The chain links TRBV19 to TRBJ1-6; D unclear. CDR3 size: 15 residues. V lost 3 bases to trimming and J lost 7 bases, with 13 bases between them. Germline assignment: CDR1 LNHDA and CDR2 SQIVND (reference sequence). The CDR3 sequence is CASSIRLLGNSPLHF. For the CDR3, the DNA is TGTGCCAGTAGTATTCGACTACTAGGGAATTCACCCCTCCACTTT.

The rearrangement uses TRBV18 and TRBJ1-1; tentative D call: TRBD1 (6 bases). CDR1 and CDR2 from the germline V gene are KGHSH and LQKENI. V was trimmed by 4 bases and J by 1 base, leaving 16 bases between them. The CDR3 runs 16 residues. The CDR3 here is CASSRPRGQRNTEAFF. The CDR3 bases are TGTGCCAGCTCACGACCACGCGGACAGCGGAACACTGAAGCTTTCTTT. The entire variable domain, with the rest obtained from reference TRBV18 and TRBJ1-1, is as follows: NAGVMQNPRHLVRRRGQEARLRCSPMKGHSHVYWYRQLPEEGLKFMVYLQKENIIDESGMPKERFSAEFPKEGPSILRIQQVVRGDSAAYFCASSRPRGQRNTEAFFGQGTRLTVV.

V is TRBV5-6 and J is TRBJ2-5; D is perhaps TRBD2 (5 bases). Germline lookup yields CDR1 SGHDT and CDR2 YYEEEE. The CDR3 is 13 amino acids. V shed 5 bases and J shed 1 base, with 9 bases lying between them. CDR3 residues: CASRHRGQETQYF. The CDR3 bases are TGTGCCAGCAGGCACCGGGGCCAAGAGACCCAGTACTTC.

This clone was counted between two and nine times. The chain links TRBV7-7 to TRBJ1-5, with D possibly TRBD1 on 5 matching bases. Per the germline V gene, CDR1 is SSHAT and CDR2 is FNYEAQ (reference sequence). The CDR3 has 14 residues. Trimming shortened V by 1 base and J by 1 base, and 5 bases separated the two germline ends. The CDR3 loop is CASSLGQSNQPQHF. Here the CDR3 DNA reads TGTGCCAGCAGCTTAGGACAGAGCAATCAGCCCCAGCATTTT.

The V call is TRBV29-1, the J call TRBJ2-1; D is unclear. The CDR3 consists of 16 residues. The germline CDR1 and CDR2 sequences are SQVTM and ANQGSEA. V was trimmed by 2 bases and J by 0 bases, leaving 14 bases between them. The chain's CDR3 is CSVEPSGRSSYNEQFF. The CDR3 DNA follows: TGCAGCGTTGAACCATCCGGTCGAAGCTCCTACAATGAGCAGTTCTTC.

The V and J genes are TRBV4-2 and TRBJ1-1, with unresolved D. Germline V gene sequence: CDR1 LGHNA, CDR2 YNFKEQ. This CDR3 contains 12 residues. The ends were cut back, 4 bases at V and 3 bases at J, with 6 bases in the middle. Here the CDR3 reads CASSRADTEAFF. In nucleotides, the CDR3 is TGTGCCAGCAGCCGAGCGGACACTGAAGCTTTCTTT.

This clone was detected once. The J gene is TRBJ2-5, the V gene TRBV4-2; 8 bases map to TRBD2. There are 16 residues in the CDR3. Germline CDR1 LGHNA, CDR2 YNFKEQ. The ends lost 0 bases at V and 1 base at J; junction bases unmatched: 4. The CDR3 DNA is TGTGCCAGCAGCCAAGATCCAGCGGGGGCCCAAGAGACCCAGTACTTC. Translated, it gives CASSQDPAGAQETQYF.

With regard to this clone: One junction end disagrees with the germline gene, perhaps due to a read error. V gene TRBV4-2 combines with J gene TRBJ2-2, with TRBD2 matching over 13 bases. This CDR3 region has 17 residues. Germline V gives CDR1 LGHNA, CDR2 YNFKEQ. Here the CDR3 reads CASTQLAGGPYTGELFF. CDR3 nucleotides: TGTGCCAGCACCCAACTAGCGGGGGGGCCCTACACCGGGGAGCTGTTTTTT.

This clone was found a few times. This specimen includes other DNA sequences encoding the same CDR3. The V call is TRBV2, the J call TRBJ2-7; D gene unclear. The germline V gene has CDR1 SNHLY and CDR2 FYNNEI. Trimming shortened V by 4 bases and J by 3 bases, and 4 bases separated the two germline ends. This CDR3 region has 11 residues. As DNA, the CDR3 is TGTGCCAGCAGTGGCAGCTACGAGCAGTACTTC. The encoded protein is CASSGSYEQYF.